These 21 T cell receptor beta chains were sequenced from one sample in a study of cytomegalovirus exposure and HLA in healthy donors. In the PCR, 60 Vbeta and 13 Jbeta primers were used. The data were produced by immunoSEQ multiplex PCR, yet TCRdb's version contains in-frame clones alone and is incomplete. The sample includes approximately 140,000 clones, 60% to 85% of them seen just once. The sample taken for sequencing was PBMCs. The receptors come from a man aged 40-49 years in good health and CMV-seropositive.

The chain links TRBV27 to TRBJ2-5; 14 bases line up with TRBD2. CDR3 length equals 17 residues. Per the germline V gene, CDR1 is MNHEY and CDR2 is SMNVEV (reference sequence). With V trimmed by 4 bases and J by 6 bases, 10 bases remained unmatched. This CDR3 reads CASSSQGLAGEGQTQYF. The CDR3 coding sequence is TGTGCCAGCAGTTCCCAGGGACTAGCGGGAGAGGGTCAGACCCAGTACTTC.

This clone was detected only once. The rearrangement joins TRBV11-2 to TRBJ2-7, with D possibly TRBD1 on 6 matching bases. Germline V gene sequence: CDR1 SGHAT, CDR2 FQNNGV. This CDR3 has 14 amino acids. Trimming removed 2 bases from V and 2 bases from J, with 10 bases in between. The CDR3 nucleotides read TGTGCCAGCAGCTTAAGGGGGAGTCCCTACGAGCAGTACTTC. Protein sequence: CASSLRGSPYEQYF.

The chain combines TRBV4-3 with TRBJ2-1, with TRBD2 identical over 13 bases. V lost 4 bases and J lost 12; bases outside the gene matches: 9. Germline V CDR1 and CDR2: LGHNA, YSLEER. The CDR3 sequence is 15 residues long. The CDR3 region has the DNA TGCGCCAGCAGCCCCCAAAGGACTAGCGGGAGTGGGCAGTTCTTC. Amino acid sequence: CASSPQRTSGSGQFF.

A note on this clone: Relative to the germline gene, one junction end is altered; a read error may explain this. The chain uses TRBV5-6 and TRBJ2-6; the match to TRBD1 covers 12 bases. Germline values: CDR1 SGHDT, CDR2 YYEEEE. The CDR3 loop spans 19 amino acids. Written as DNA, the CDR3 is TGTGCCAGCAGCTTGGTAGCCGGGACAGGGGGCTCTGGGGCCAACGGCCTGACTTTC. Amino acids: CASSLVAGTGGSGANGLTF.

This sequence joins TRBV11-1 and TRBJ2-7; maybe TRBD2 (6 bases). The V and J ends lost 4 bases and 4 bases respectively, with 14 bases between them. CDR1 and CDR2 (germline): SGHAT, FQDESV (reference sequence). The CDR3 extends over 14 amino acids. The CDR3 sequence: CASSSTRSRYEQYF. The CDR3 bases are TGTGCCAGCAGCTCGACTAGATCTAGGTACGAGCAGTACTTC.

This clone was observed a single time. V is TRBV7-9 and J is TRBJ1-4, with D possibly matching TRBD1 (5 bases). Trimming shortened V by 3 bases and J by 8 bases, and 19 bases separated the two germline ends. There are 16 residues in the CDR3. From germline, CDR1 is SEHNR and CDR2 FQNEAQ (reference sequence). CDR3 amino acids: CASSLPTGREAEKLFF. The CDR3 DNA is TGTGCCAGCAGCTTGCCCACAGGCAGGGAGGCAGAAAAACTGTTTTTT.

This chain uses TRBV29-1 with TRBJ1-2, with TRBD1 matching 10 bases. CDR1 and CDR2 from the germline V gene are SQVTM and ANQGSEA. The V gene end was trimmed by 6 bases and the J gene end by 4 bases; junction bases not matched to a gene: 2. The CDR3 runs to 12 residues. The CDR3, as DNA: TGCAGCGTGGGACAGGGGATCTATGGCTACACCTTC. Amino acid sequence: CSVGQGIYGYTF.

The chain carries TRBV7-9 and TRBJ2-7; 7 bases fit TRBD1. The CDR3 runs to 14 residues. The V segment lost 5 bases and the J segment 5 bases; nucleotides outside the gene matches: 9. Germline V lookup: CDR1 SEHNR, CDR2 FQNEAQ (reference sequence). The CDR3 coding sequence is TGTGCCAGCAGCCCCTCGACAGGGTCTCACGAGCAGTACTTC. Amino acids: CASSPSTGSHEQYF.

This clone was seen only a few times. The chain uses TRBV4-3 and TRBJ2-3; unclear D gene. Trimming shortened V by 4 bases and J by 3 bases, and 17 bases separated the two germline ends. Germline V CDR1 and CDR2: LGHNA, YSLEER. There are 16 residues in the CDR3. The CDR3 coding sequence is TGCGCCAGCAGCCTCCGAGGCATGAGCGTGACAGATACGCAGTATTTT. It encodes CASSLRGMSVTDTQYF.

The chain is built from TRBV5-4 and TRBJ2-2, with 8 positions matching TRBD2. The CDR3 is made up of 16 amino acids. V was pared by 2 bases and J by 5 bases, with 8 bases of the junction left unmatched. Germline CDR1 SGHNT, CDR2 YYREEE (reference sequence). The CDR3 nucleotides are TGTGCCAGCAGCTTTATCGGGAGGGCCAATACCGGGGAGCTGTTTTTT. Its protein is CASSFIGRANTGELFF.

The chain employs TRBV7-8 and TRBJ2-3; weak D call: TRBD2 (6 bases). Germline values: CDR1 SGHVS, CDR2 FQNEAQ. The CDR3 spans 13 residues. V shed 5 bases and J shed 4 bases, with 10 bases lying between them. CDR3 nucleotide sequence: TGTGCCAGCAGCCCCGAGCGGGCAGATACGCAGTATTTT. Its protein product is CASSPERADTQYF. The entire variable domain, with the rest obtained from reference TRBV7-8 and TRBJ2-3, is as follows: GAGVSQSPRYKVAKRGQDVALRCDPISGHVSLFWYQQALGQGPEFLTYFQNEAQLDKSGLPSDRFFAERPEGSVSTLKIQRTQQEDSAVYLCASSPERADTQYFGPGTRLTVL.

The chain couples TRBV16 to TRBJ1-4; 8 nucleotides align to TRBD1. Germline V gives CDR1 KGHSY, CDR2 FQNENV. Germline trimming cut 2 bases from V and 8 bases from J; bases unmatched to any gene: 7. CDR3 length: 15 residues. CDR3 amino acids: CASSQPGTGGEKLFF. In nucleotides, the CDR3 is TGTGCCAGCAGCCAACCCGGGACAGGAGGCGAAAAACTGTTTTTT.

This clone was seen only a few times. V gene TRBV9 combines with J gene TRBJ2-7, with D tentatively TRBD1 (6 bases). Trimming shortened V by 4 bases and J by 0 bases, and 11 bases separated the two germline ends. The CDR3 is 14 amino acids. Per the germline V gene, CDR1 is SGDLS and CDR2 is YYNGEE. The CDR3 is CASSLGQSSYEQYF. Here the CDR3 DNA reads TGTGCCAGCAGCTTAGGACAGAGCTCCTACGAGCAGTACTTC.

This clone was picked up a small number of times. This rearrangement joins TRBV5-1 to TRBJ2-1; 8 bases are shared with TRBD1. The germline V gene has CDR1 SGHRS and CDR2 YFSETQ. This CDR3 comprises 16 residues. The V and J ends lost 0 bases and 3 bases, in that order; junction bases with no gene match: 5. This CDR3 is CASSLGRQGFYNEQFF. CDR3 sequence (DNA): TGCGCCAGCAGCTTGGGGAGACAGGGGTTCTACAATGAGCAGTTCTTC.

The chain joins TRBV9 to TRBJ2-2, with 8 bases aligning to TRBD2. V lost 3 bases to trimming and J lost 6 bases; unmatched junction nucleotides: 10. The CDR3 is 16 residues long. Germline values: CDR1 SGDLS, CDR2 YYNGEE. This CDR3 reads CASSAPSGLFPGELFF. The CDR3 region has the DNA TGTGCCAGCAGCGCCCCTAGCGGGCTCTTCCCCGGGGAGCTGTTTTTT.

This chain connects TRBV27 to TRBJ2-2; 7 nucleotides align to TRBD2. Trimming took 3 bases from V and 4 from J; bases not matched to a gene: 2. The CDR3 sequence is 14 residues long. The V gene's germline CDR1 is MNHEY and CDR2 SMNVEV (reference sequence). The CDR3: CASSFLAATGELFF. The CDR3 DNA is TGTGCCAGCAGTTTCCTAGCGGCCACCGGGGAGCTGTTTTTT.

The chain combines TRBV7-2 with TRBJ2-3; 10 bases fit TRBD2. Germline CDR1 is SGHTA and CDR2 is FQGNSA. The V and J ends lost 5 bases and 6 bases, in that order; junction bases with no gene match: 8. The CDR3 totals 15 residues. CDR3 amino acids: CASSPDSGRKDTQYF. CDR3 sequence (DNA): TGTGCCAGCAGCCCCGATAGCGGGAGGAAGGATACGCAGTATTTT.

This clone came up once. The genes are TRBV11-1 and TRBJ2-7; 10 nucleotides line up with TRBD1. The germline gives CDR1 SGHAT, CDR2 FQDESV (reference sequence). This CDR3 has 14 amino acids. J lost 5 bases, V lost 4 bases, and 5 bases had no gene match. The CDR3 coding sequence is TGTGCCAGCAGCTCCCGGGACAGGGGCCACGAGCAGTACTTC. It specifies CASSSRDRGHEQYF.

The chain couples TRBV7-3 to TRBJ2-1; 13 nucleotides match TRBD2. The CDR3 consists of 19 residues. Germline-derived CDR1 and CDR2 are SGHTA and FQGTGA. V shed 4 bases, J shed 0 bases, and the junction held 9 bases outside the gene matches. CDR3 in DNA: TGTGCCAGCAGCTCCCTGGGACTAGCGGGATTGGGCTCCTACAATGAGCAGTTCTTC. This translates into CASSSLGLAGLGSYNEQFF.

This clone was recorded once. This chain links TRBV27 with TRBJ1-6; 7 nucleotides align to TRBD1. Looked up from germline, CDR1 is MNHEY and CDR2 is SMNVEV (reference sequence). The CDR3 is 14 amino acids. V trimming: 3 bases; J trimming: 10 bases; junction bases outside the gene matches: 6. Here the CDR3 reads CASSLGQKSSPLHF. The CDR3 region has the DNA TGTGCCAGCAGTTTGGGACAGAAGTCCTCACCCCTCCACTTT.

The J gene is TRBJ2-7, the V gene TRBV5-1; 7 nucleotides align to TRBD2. From germline, CDR1 is SGHRS and CDR2 YFSETQ. This CDR3 comprises 15 residues. The V and J ends lost 4 bases and 8 bases, in that order; junction bases with no gene match: 15. Here the CDR3 DNA reads TGCGCCAGCAGCCCGAGTTCGTGGCGGGAGACTCAGCAGTACTTC. It specifies CASSPSSWRETQQYF.